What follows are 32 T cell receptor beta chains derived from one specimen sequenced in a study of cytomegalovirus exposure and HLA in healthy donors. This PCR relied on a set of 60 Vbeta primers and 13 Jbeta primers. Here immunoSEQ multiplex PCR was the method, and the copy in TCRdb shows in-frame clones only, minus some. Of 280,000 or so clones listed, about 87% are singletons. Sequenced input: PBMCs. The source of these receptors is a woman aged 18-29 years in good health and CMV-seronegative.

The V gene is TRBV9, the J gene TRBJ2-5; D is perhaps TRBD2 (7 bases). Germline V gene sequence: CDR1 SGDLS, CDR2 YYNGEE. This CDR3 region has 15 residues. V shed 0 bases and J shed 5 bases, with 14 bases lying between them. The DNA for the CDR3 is TGTGCCAGCAGCGTAGCGGGGGGCCCGGGGGAGACCCAGTACTTC. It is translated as CASSVAGGPGETQYF.

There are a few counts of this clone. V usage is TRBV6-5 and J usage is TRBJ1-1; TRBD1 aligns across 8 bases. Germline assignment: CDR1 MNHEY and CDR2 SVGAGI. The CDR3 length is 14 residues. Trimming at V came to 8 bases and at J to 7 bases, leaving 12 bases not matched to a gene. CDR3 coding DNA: TGTGCCAGCTCCTTCAGGGGGCGCAGGGTTGAAGCTTTCTTT. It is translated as CASSFRGRRVEAFF.

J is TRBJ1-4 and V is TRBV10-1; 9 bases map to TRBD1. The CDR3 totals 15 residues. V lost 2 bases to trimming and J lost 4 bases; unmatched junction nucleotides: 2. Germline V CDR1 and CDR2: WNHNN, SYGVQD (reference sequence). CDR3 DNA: TGCGCCAGCAGTGAGACGGGACAGGGTAATGAAAAACTGTTTTTT. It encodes CASSETGQGNEKLFF.

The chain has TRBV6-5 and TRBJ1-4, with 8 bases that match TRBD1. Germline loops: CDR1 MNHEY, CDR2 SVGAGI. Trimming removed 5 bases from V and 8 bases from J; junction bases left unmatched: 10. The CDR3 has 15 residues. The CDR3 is CASSTRQGFGEKLFF. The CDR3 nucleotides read TGTGCCAGCAGTACTAGACAGGGGTTCGGAGAAAAACTGTTTTTT.

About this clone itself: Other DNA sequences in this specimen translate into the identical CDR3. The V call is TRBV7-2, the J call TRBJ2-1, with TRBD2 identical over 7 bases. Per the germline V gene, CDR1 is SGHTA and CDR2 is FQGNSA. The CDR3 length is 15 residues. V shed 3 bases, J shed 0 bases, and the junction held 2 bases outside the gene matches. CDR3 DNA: TGTGCCAGCAGCTTGCGGGGGAGCTCCTACAATGAGCAGTTCTTC. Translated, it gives CASSLRGSSYNEQFF.

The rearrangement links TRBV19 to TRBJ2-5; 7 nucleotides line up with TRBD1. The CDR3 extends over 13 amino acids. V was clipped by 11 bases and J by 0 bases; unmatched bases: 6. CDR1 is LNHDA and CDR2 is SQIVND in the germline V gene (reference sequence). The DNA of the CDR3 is TGTGCCGCCGGGACAGCGTACCAAGAGACCCAGTACTTC. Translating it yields CAAGTAYQETQYF.

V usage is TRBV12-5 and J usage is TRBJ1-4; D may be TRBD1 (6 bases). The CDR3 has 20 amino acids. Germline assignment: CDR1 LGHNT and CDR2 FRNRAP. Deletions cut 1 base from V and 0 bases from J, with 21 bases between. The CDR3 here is CASGLEGGDLTFATNEKLFF. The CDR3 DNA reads TGTGCTAGTGGTTTGGAAGGGGGAGACCTAACCTTTGCAACTAATGAAAAACTGTTTTTT.

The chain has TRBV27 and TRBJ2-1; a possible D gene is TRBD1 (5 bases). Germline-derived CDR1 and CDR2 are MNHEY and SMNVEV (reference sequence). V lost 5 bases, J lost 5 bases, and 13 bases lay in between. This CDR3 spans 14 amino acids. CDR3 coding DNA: TGTGCCAGCAGTCCCCTTAAGACAGACAATGAGCAGTTCTTC. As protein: CASSPLKTDNEQFF.

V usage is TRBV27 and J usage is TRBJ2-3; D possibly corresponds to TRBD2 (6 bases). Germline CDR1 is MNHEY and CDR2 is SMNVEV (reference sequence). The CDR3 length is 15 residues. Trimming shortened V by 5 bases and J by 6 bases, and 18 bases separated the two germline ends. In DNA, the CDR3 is TGTGCCAGCAGTACCCTTAGGGCGGGGTGGGATACGCAGTATTTT. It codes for CASSTLRAGWDTQYF.

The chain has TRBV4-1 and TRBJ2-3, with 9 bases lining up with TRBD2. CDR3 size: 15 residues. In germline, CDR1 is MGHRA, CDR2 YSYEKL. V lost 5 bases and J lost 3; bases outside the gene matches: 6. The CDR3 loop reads CASSDRLADTDTQYF. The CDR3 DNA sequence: TGCGCCAGCAGCGACCGACTAGCGGATACAGATACGCAGTATTTT.

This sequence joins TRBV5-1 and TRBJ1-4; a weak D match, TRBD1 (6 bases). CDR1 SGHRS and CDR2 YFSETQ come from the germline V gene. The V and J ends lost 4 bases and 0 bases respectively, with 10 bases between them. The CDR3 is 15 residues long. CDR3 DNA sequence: TGCGCCAGCAGCCTAGGGGGTACAACTAATGAAAAACTGTTTTTT. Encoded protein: CASSLGGTTNEKLFF.

The CDR3 spells CASSLGQGPFAEVAQYF. For the CDR3, the DNA is TGTGCCAGCAGCTTGGGACAGGGCCCTTTTGCGGAGGTGGCGCAGTATTTT. The rearrangement uses TRBV7-3 and TRBJ2-3, with TRBD1 identical over 9 bases. V was pared by 3 bases and J by 10 bases, with 17 bases of the junction left unmatched. The CDR3 covers 17 residues. Germline loops: CDR1 SGHTA, CDR2 FQGTGA.

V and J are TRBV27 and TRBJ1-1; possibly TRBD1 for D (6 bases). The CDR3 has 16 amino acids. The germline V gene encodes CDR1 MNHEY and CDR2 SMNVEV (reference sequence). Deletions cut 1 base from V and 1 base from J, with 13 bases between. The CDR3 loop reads CASSLWGRGTNTEAFF. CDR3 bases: TGTGCCAGCAGTTTATGGGGCAGGGGTACGAACACTGAAGCTTTCTTT.

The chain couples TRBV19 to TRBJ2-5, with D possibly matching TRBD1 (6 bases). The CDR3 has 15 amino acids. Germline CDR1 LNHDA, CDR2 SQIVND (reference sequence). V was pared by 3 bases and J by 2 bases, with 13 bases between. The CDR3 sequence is CASSIRQVVQETQYF. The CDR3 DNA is TGTGCCAGTAGTATCAGACAGGTCGTACAAGAGACCCAGTACTTC.

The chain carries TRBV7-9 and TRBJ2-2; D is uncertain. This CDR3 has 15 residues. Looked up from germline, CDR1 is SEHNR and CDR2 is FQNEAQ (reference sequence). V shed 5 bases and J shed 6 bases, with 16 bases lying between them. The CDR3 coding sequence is TGTGCCAGCAGCGATTCAGGATCACGGCCCGGGGAGCTGTTTTTT. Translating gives CASSDSGSRPGELFF.

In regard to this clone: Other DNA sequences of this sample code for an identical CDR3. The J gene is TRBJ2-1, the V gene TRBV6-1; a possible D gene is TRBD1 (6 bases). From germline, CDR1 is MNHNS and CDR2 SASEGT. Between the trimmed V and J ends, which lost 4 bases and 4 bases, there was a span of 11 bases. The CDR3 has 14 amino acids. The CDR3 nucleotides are TGTGCCAGCAGTGCCGGCAGGGGTTACAATGAGCAGTTCTTC. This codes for CASSAGRGYNEQFF.

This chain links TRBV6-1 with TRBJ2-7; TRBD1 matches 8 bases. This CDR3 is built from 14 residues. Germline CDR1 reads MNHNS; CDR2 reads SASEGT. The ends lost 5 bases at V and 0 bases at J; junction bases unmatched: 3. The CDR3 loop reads CASSQGALSYEQYF. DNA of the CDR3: TGTGCCAGCAGTCAGGGGGCTCTCTCCTACGAGCAGTACTTC.

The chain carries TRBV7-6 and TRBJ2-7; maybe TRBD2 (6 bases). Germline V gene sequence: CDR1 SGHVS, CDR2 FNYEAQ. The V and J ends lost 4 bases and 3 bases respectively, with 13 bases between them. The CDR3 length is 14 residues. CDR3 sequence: CASSWRDSLYEQYF. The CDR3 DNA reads TGTGCCAGCAGCTGGAGGGACTCTCTCTACGAGCAGTACTTC.

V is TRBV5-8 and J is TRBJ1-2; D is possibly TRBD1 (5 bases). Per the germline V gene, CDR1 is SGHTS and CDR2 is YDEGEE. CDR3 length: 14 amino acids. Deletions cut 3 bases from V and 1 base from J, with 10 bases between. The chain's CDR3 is CASSSPGYNYGYTF. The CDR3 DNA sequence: TGTGCCAGCAGCTCCCCAGGGTATAACTATGGCTACACCTTC.

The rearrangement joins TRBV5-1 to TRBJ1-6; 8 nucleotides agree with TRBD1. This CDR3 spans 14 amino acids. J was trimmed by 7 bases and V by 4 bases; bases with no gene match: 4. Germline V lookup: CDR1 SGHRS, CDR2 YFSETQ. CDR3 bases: TGCGCCAGCAGCCGGACAGGGACGAATTCACCCCTCCACTTT. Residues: CASSRTGTNSPLHF.

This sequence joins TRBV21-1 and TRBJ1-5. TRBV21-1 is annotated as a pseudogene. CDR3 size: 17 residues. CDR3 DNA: TGTGCCAGCAGCAATAAGAGGGCAGACCTTAGCAATCAGCCCCAGCATTTT. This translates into CASSNKRADLSNQPQHF.

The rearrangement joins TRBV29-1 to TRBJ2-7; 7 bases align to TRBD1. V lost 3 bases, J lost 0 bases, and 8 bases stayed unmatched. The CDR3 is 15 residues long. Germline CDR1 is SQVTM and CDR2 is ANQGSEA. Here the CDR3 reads CSVETGQESSYEQYF. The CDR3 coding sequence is TGCAGCGTTGAGACTGGACAGGAGTCCTCCTACGAGCAGTACTTC.

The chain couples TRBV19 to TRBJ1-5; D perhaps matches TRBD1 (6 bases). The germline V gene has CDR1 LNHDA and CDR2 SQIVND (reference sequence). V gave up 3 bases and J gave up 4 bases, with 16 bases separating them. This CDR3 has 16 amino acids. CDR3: CASSIPRRGSNQPQHF. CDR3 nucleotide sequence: TGTGCCAGTAGTATCCCTCGCAGGGGTAGTAATCAGCCCCAGCATTTT. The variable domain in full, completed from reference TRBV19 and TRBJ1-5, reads DGGITQSPKYLFRKEGQNVTLSCEQNLNHDAMYWYRQDPGQGLRLIYYSQIVNDFQKGDIAEGYSVSREKKESFPLTVTSAQKNPTAFYLCASSIPRRGSNQPQHFGDGTRLSIL.

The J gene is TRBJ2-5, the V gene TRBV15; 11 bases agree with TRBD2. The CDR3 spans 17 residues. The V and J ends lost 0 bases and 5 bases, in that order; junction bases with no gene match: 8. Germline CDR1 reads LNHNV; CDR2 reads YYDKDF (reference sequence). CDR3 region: CATSRDGLAGGQETQYF. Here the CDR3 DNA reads TGTGCCACCAGCAGAGATGGGCTAGCGGGGGGCCAGGAGACCCAGTACTTC.

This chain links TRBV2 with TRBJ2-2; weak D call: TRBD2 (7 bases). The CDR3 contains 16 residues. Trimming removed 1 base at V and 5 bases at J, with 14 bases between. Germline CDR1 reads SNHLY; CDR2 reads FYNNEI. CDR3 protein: CASSEGGAGETGELFF. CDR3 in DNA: TGTGCCAGCAGTGAAGGGGGGGCGGGGGAGACCGGGGAGCTGTTTTTT.

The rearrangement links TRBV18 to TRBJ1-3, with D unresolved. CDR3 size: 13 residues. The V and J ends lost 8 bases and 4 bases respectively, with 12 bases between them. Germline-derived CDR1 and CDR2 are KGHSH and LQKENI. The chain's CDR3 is CASHLSRGNTIYF. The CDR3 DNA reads TGTGCCAGCCACCTCTCGCGGGGAAACACCATATATTTT. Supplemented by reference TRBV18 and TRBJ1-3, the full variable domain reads NAGVMQNPRHLVRRRGQEARLRCSPMKGHSHVYWYRQLPEEGLKFMVYLQKENIIDESGMPKERFSAEFPKEGPSILRIQQVVRGDSAAYFCASHLSRGNTIYFGEGSWLTVV.

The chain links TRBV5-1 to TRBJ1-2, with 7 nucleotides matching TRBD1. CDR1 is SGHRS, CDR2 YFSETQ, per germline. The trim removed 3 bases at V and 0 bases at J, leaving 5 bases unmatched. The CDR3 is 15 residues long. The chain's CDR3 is CASSSNRGANYGYTF. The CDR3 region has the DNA TGCGCCAGCAGCTCTAACAGGGGAGCTAACTATGGCTACACCTTC.

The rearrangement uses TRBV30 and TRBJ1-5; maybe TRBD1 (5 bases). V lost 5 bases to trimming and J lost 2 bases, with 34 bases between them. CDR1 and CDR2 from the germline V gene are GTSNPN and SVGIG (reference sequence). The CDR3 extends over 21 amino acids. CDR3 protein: CAWATGLRKGLPEGGNQPQHF. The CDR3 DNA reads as TGTGCCTGGGCAACCGGCCTCCGAAAGGGACTCCCCGAAGGGGGCAATCAGCCCCAGCATTTT.

CDR3 coding DNA: TGTGCCAGCAGGCAGGGGTCGGGGGGGCCAACTAATGAAAAACTGTTTTTT. Protein sequence: CASRQGSGGPTNEKLFF. The gene calls are TRBV2 and TRBJ1-4, with a tentative D call TRBD1 (6 bases). Trimming stripped 6 bases from V and 0 bases from J, with 17 bases between. The CDR3 extends over 17 amino acids. CDR1 SNHLY and CDR2 FYNNEI come from the germline V gene.

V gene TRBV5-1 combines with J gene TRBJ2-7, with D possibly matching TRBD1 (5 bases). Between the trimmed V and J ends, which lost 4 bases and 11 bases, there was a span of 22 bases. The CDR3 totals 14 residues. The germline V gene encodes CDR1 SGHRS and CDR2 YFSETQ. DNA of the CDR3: TGCGCCAGCAGCCTTACTTTAGGGGCGCTAATAAAGTACTTC. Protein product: CASSLTLGALIKYF.

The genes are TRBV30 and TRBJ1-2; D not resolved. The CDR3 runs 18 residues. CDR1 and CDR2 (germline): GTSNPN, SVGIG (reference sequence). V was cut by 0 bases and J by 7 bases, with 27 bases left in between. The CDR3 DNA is TGTGCCTGGAGTGTACTTAGGACTTTGATACGGGCATATAGTGGCTACACCTTC. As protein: CAWSVLRTLIRAYSGYTF.

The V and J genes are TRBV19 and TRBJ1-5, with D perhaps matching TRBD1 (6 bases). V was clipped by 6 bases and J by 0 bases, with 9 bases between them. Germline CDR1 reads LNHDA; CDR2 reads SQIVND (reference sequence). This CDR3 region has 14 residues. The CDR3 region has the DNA TGTGCCAGTAGATGGACAGATAGCAATCAGCCCCAGCATTTT. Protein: CASRWTDSNQPQHF.